This entry lists 19 T cell receptor beta chains sequenced from one sample in a study of CD8 T cells in Susac syndrome. Reverse transcription of about 0.45 to 1 ug RNA used random hexamers. TCRdb passed the immunoSEQ multiplex PCR reads through MiXCR, listing each CDR3 protein once. The sample includes around 200,000 distinct CDR3 sequences, roughly 94% of them seen just once. Sample: CD4+ T cells from PBMCs. The receptors were gathered from a human donor with multiple sclerosis.

This chain uses TRBV3-1 with TRBJ1-6, with D perhaps TRBD1 (6 bases). With 2 bases removed from V and 10 bases from J, the gap between germline ends came to 12 bases. The CDR3 has 14 amino acids. Germline V gene lookup returns CDR1 LGHDT and CDR2 YNNKEL (reference sequence). Here the CDR3 DNA reads TGTGCCAGCAGCCAATTTTCAGGGGACTCACCCCTCCACTTT. It translates to CASSQFSGDSPLHF.

The genes are TRBV20-1 and TRBJ1-4, with 8 bases that match TRBD1. The CDR3 covers 15 residues. The germline gives CDR1 DFQATT, CDR2 SNEGSKA (reference sequence). The ends lost 5 bases at V and 5 bases at J; junction bases unmatched: 10. The CDR3 nucleotides read TGCAGTGCTTTCGACCCGGGACAGGCAAATGAAAAACTGTTTTTT. Translation: CSAFDPGQANEKLFF.

The chain employs TRBV9 and TRBJ2-3, with D possibly TRBD2 on 5 matching bases. Germline CDR1 is SGDLS and CDR2 is YYNGEE. The V gene lost 4 bases and the J gene lost 0 bases, with 15 bases spanning the gap. CDR3 length: 16 amino acids. Written as DNA, the CDR3 is TGTGCCAGCAGCTTTTCGGACTGGATTAGCACAGATACGCAGTATTTT. Encoded protein: CASSFSDWISTDTQYF.

The rearrangement links TRBV3-1 to TRBJ2-3, with TRBD1 identical over 8 bases. The J segment lost 1 base and the V segment lost 1 base, leaving 7 bases of the junction unmatched. CDR1 is LGHDT and CDR2 is YNNKEL in the germline V gene (reference sequence). This CDR3 is built from 17 residues. The CDR3 sequence: CASSQGHQGAGTDTQYF. Here the CDR3 DNA reads TGTGCCAGCAGCCAAGGGCACCAGGGGGCGGGCACAGATACGCAGTATTTT.

This chain uses TRBV2 with TRBJ2-1, with D possibly matching TRBD1 (5 bases). V lost 2 bases and J 7 bases, leaving 15 bases between the germline ends. CDR1 and CDR2 (germline): SNHLY, FYNNEI. The CDR3 covers 15 residues. CDR3 loop: CASSESRVQANEQFF. DNA of the CDR3: TGTGCCAGCAGTGAATCAAGGGTACAGGCGAATGAGCAGTTCTTC.

The genes are TRBV29-1 and TRBJ1-1; TRBD1 might be the D (6 bases). CDR1 is SQVTM and CDR2 is ANQGSEA in the germline V gene. This CDR3 contains 13 residues. Trimming pared 3 bases from V and 3 bases from J, leaving 11 bases between. Here the CDR3 reads CSVDPNRDTEAFF. The CDR3 DNA reads as TGCAGCGTTGATCCAAACAGGGACACTGAAGCTTTCTTT.

V is TRBV9 and J is TRBJ2-5, with D possibly matching TRBD2 (5 bases). CDR3 length: 15 amino acids. Trimming shortened V by 0 bases and J by 5 bases, and 14 bases separated the two germline ends. Germline V gene data show CDR1 as SGDLS and CDR2 as YYNGEE. The DNA for the CDR3 is TGTGCCAGCAGCGTAGCTTCGGGATCGTACGAGACCCAGTACTTC. This encodes CASSVASGSYETQYF.

The chain recombines TRBV12-3 or TRBV12-4 with TRBJ2-3, with 12 bases identical to TRBD2. The CDR3 totals 19 residues. V lost 6 bases to trimming and J lost 4 bases; unmatched junction nucleotides: 17. The CDR3 here is CASSGGRLAGDLWADTQYF. CDR3 nucleotides: TGTGCCAGCAGCGGAGGCCGACTAGCGGGGGACCTCTGGGCAGATACGCAGTATTTT.

This clonotype has just one count. V is TRBV20-1 and J is TRBJ2-7, with 7 bases that match TRBD1. The germline V gene has CDR1 DFQATT and CDR2 SNEGSKA (reference sequence). Losses at the gene ends were 3 bases for V and 0 bases for J; bases not matched to a gene: 2. CDR3 length: 13 residues. The CDR3 protein is CSASRDSSYEQYV. The CDR3 DNA reads TGCAGTGCTAGCCGGGACAGCTCCTACGAGCAGTACGTC.

V and J are TRBV9 and TRBJ1-3; D unclear. This CDR3 region has 16 residues. Trimming cost V 5 bases and J 3 bases, with 18 bases left between them. Germline V gene data show CDR1 as SGDLS and CDR2 as YYNGEE. The CDR3 loop reads CASSVGRLSGGNTIYF. CDR3 nucleotides: TGTGCCAGCAGTGTCGGTCGGCTCAGCGGTGGAAACACCATATATTTT.

Worth noting for this clonotype: A read error may produce the germline difference seen at one junction end. V and J are TRBV5-4 and TRBJ1-1; D possibly corresponds to TRBD1 (6 bases). This CDR3 spans 13 amino acids. Germline V CDR1 and CDR2: SGHNT, YYREEE (reference sequence). In DNA form, the CDR3 reads TGTGCCAGCAGCCCACACAGGGAAACTGAAGCTCTCTTT. It specifies CASSPHRETEALF.

This sequence joins TRBV23-1 and TRBJ2-5, with 8 bases that match TRBD2. TRBV23-1 is sorted into the ORF group, with uncertain function. This CDR3 is built from 17 residues. V gave up 9 bases and J gave up 5 bases; unmatched junction bases: 20. CDR3 in DNA: TGCGCCAGGAAAAATAGCGGGATATCTCCTTCCGTCGAGACCCAGTACTTC. Protein product: CARKNSGISPSVETQYF.

The count of this clonotype is one. The chain combines TRBV18 with TRBJ2-7; possibly TRBD2 for D (6 bases). Germline-derived CDR1 and CDR2 are KGHSH and LQKENI. The CDR3 sequence is 14 residues long. V shed 1 base and J shed 4 bases, with 11 bases lying between them. The CDR3 sequence is CASSPQRAAYEQYF. The CDR3 coding sequence is TGTGCCAGCTCACCACAGCGGGCTGCGTACGAGCAGTACTTC. Full variable domain (outside the CDR3, taken from reference TRBV18 and TRBJ2-7): NAGVMQNPRHLVRRRGQEARLRCSPMKGHSHVYWYRQLPEEGLKFMVYLQKENIIDESGMPKERFSAEFPKEGPSILRIQQVVRGDSAAYFCASSPQRAAYEQYFGPGTRLTVT.

This rearrangement joins TRBV20-1 to TRBJ2-7; no clear D gene. Trimming shortened V by 5 bases and J by 9 bases, and 14 bases separated the two germline ends. Germline V gene data show CDR1 as DFQATT and CDR2 as SNEGSKA (reference sequence). CDR3 length equals 11 residues. CDR3 residues: CSARDGVWQYF. CDR3 sequence (DNA): TGCAGTGCTCGCGACGGCGTGTGGCAGTACTTC.

The genes are TRBV3-1 and TRBJ1-4; 10 bases fit TRBD1. Trimming took 4 bases from V and 8 from J; bases not matched to a gene: 4. Germline CDR1 reads LGHDT; CDR2 reads YNNKEL (reference sequence). The length of the CDR3 is 14 residues. In nucleotides, the CDR3 is TGTGCCAGCAGCCTCCGGGACAGGGGAGAAAAACTGTTTTTT. This gives the protein CASSLRDRGEKLFF.

This chain uses TRBV29-1 with TRBJ1-1; no firm D call. Germline assignment: CDR1 SQVTM and CDR2 ANQGSEA. V lost 6 bases, J lost 0 bases, and 11 bases lay in between. This CDR3 region has 13 residues. The CDR3 bases are TGCAGCGTCCTCAGGCCCCTGAACACTGAAGCTTTCTTT. It translates to CSVLRPLNTEAFF.

The chain combines TRBV18 with TRBJ1-5; perhaps TRBD1 as D (5 bases). Germline CDR1 is KGHSH and CDR2 is LQKENI. The CDR3 runs 14 residues. Between the trimmed V and J ends, which lost 2 bases and 7 bases, there was a span of 12 bases. CDR3: CASSPAGLGQPQHF. CDR3 in DNA: TGTGCCAGCTCACCAGCAGGGCTCGGGCAGCCCCAGCATTTT.

The V gene is TRBV3-1, the J gene TRBJ2-4; no reliable D call. The CDR3 length is 12 residues. Germline V gene data show CDR1 as LGHDT and CDR2 as YNNKEL (reference sequence). Between the trimmed V and J ends, which lost 5 bases and 8 bases, there was a span of 10 bases. The CDR3 loop reads CASSATSDIQYF. The CDR3 bases are TGTGCCAGCAGCGCTACATCTGACATTCAGTACTTC.

This sequence joins TRBV7-9 and TRBJ1-1; D gene uncertain. Germline lookup yields CDR1 SEHNR and CDR2 FQNEAQ (reference sequence). The V gene lost 1 base and the J gene lost 5 bases, with 14 bases spanning the gap. The CDR3 is 15 residues long. CDR3 residues: CASSLVSGIGTEAFF. CDR3 in DNA: TGTGCCAGCAGCTTAGTTTCCGGCATCGGAACTGAAGCTTTCTTT.